This T cell receptor (beta chain) was retrieved from a study of T-cell reconstitution after alpha-beta-depleted transplantation in children. Molecular barcoding with unique molecular identifiers was used for the TCRbeta library. TCRdb analysed the PCR reads with MiXCR anew, one entry per CDR3 protein. This sample carries around 800,000 distinct CDR3 sequences, approximately 15% of them seen once, and the ten largest clones take roughly 5%. V gave up 5 bases and J gave up 4 bases; unmatched junction bases: 11. This CDR3 is 15 amino acids long. Germline V gives CDR1 SGHTA, CDR2 FQGNSA. With respect to this clonotype: Its target is unknown.

Whole-study findings and limits: High day-60 TCRbeta diversity in some patients came from surviving recipient T cells and thymic progenitors. Diversity and T-cell counts at one year after transplant derived mostly from new T cells.

V gene TRBV7-2 combines with J gene TRBJ2-7, with 7 bases identical to TRBD2. The material was PBMCs, mostly from graft donor cells, obtained 360 days after TCRalphabeta/CD19-depleted stem cell transplant. The receptor comes from a male patient between 5 and 17 years old who had a stem cell transplant for acute lymphoblastic leukemia, so the T cells may come from the graft donor. The CDR3: CASSGRPGLLYEQYF. As DNA, the CDR3 is TGTGCCAGCAGCGGGAGACCGGGACTACTTTACGAGCAGTACTTC.